The T cell receptor beta chain under discussion was sequenced for a study of blood T cell repertoires in COVID-19. The CDR3 has 14 amino acids. CDR1 and CDR2 from the germline V gene are LGHDT and YNNKEL (reference sequence). The V end lost 4 bases, the J end lost 4 bases, and 13 bases lay between the germline ends. In the source study's methods: Reference gene primer amplification in the assay estimated nucleated cell counts. Sequencing used immunoSEQ multiplex PCR; TCRdb keeps in-frame clones, though not all of them. The V and J calls and clone size were taken over from that table, and D and trimming were inferred from the DNA. The sample lists about 45,000 clones, approximately 80% occurring once.

This TCR was sampled from a human donor in a cohort sampled during active COVID-19. V usage is TRBV3-1 (or the pseudogene TRBV3-2) and J usage is TRBJ1-1, with D maybe TRBD1 (5 bases). The specimen was peripheral blood. The DNA for the CDR3 is TGTGCCAGCAGCCGGGCGCCCGGGGGCACTGAAGCTTTCTTT. This gives the protein CASSRAPGGTEAFF.